Following are 31 T cell receptor beta chains from one sample sequenced in a study of blood T cell repertoires in COVID-19. TCRdb keeps only in-frame clones here, not all; method: immunoSEQ multiplex PCR. The top ten hold 0.55% to 0.8% of the sample, which has about 200,000 clones, 90% seen once. Sequencing input: peripheral blood. Receptors originate from a man aged 45-65 years with acute or convalescent COVID-19.

The rearrangement joins TRBV4-2 to TRBJ2-2, with 8 positions matching TRBD1. Germline-derived CDR1 and CDR2 are LGHNA and YNFKEQ. The V and J ends lost 4 bases and 5 bases, in that order; junction bases with no gene match: 9. The CDR3 length is 16 residues. The CDR3 bases are TGTGCCAGCAGCCGAGAGGACAGGGTCGGAACCGGGGAGCTGTTTTTT. It encodes CASSREDRVGTGELFF.

The rearrangement links TRBV7-8 to TRBJ1-4, with D possibly matching TRBD1 (5 bases). The V end was cut by 3 bases, the J end by 5 bases, with 10 bases between. CDR1 is SGHVS and CDR2 is FQNEAQ in the germline V gene. The CDR3 loop spans 14 amino acids. CDR3: CASSFQGINEKLFF. In DNA, the CDR3 is TGTGCCAGCAGCTTCCAGGGAATAAATGAAAAACTGTTTTTT.

The chain links TRBV11-1 to TRBJ2-3, with a possible D match to TRBD2 (7 bases). CDR3 size: 14 residues. Deletions cut 3 bases from V and 7 bases from J, with 14 bases between. Germline CDR1 SGHAT, CDR2 FQDESV (reference sequence). CDR3 sequence (DNA): TGTGCCAGCAGCTTGCGGCGGGGGCGGAATACGCAGTATTTT. Translation gives CASSLRRGRNTQYF.

The CDR3 sequence is CSAAPNFSQYF. CDR3 bases: TGCAGTGCCGCGCCCAATTTTTCCCAGTACTTC. The rearrangement joins TRBV20-1 to TRBJ2-5; no clear D. Germline CDR1 is DFQATT and CDR2 is SNEGSKA (reference sequence). V lost 6 bases, J lost 9 bases, and 14 bases lay in between. The CDR3 loop spans 11 amino acids.

The chain recombines TRBV29-1 with TRBJ2-6; weak D call: TRBD1 (6 bases). V was clipped by 3 bases and J by 0 bases, with 12 bases between them. The CDR3 sequence is 16 residues long. From germline, CDR1 is SQVTM and CDR2 ANQGSEA. The CDR3 loop is CSVEVDSDSGANVLTF. Written as DNA, the CDR3 is TGCAGCGTTGAGGTGGACAGCGACTCTGGGGCCAACGTCCTGACTTTC.

The chain joins TRBV18 to TRBJ1-5; D gene unclear. The CDR3 contains 14 residues. Germline V gene lookup returns CDR1 KGHSH and CDR2 LQKENI. Deletions cut 8 bases from V and 2 bases from J, with 13 bases between. The CDR3 DNA sequence: TGTGCCAGCACGGGATCCTTTGGCAATCAGCCCCAGCATTTT. Its translation is CASTGSFGNQPQHF.

The gene calls are TRBV6-5 and TRBJ1-5; D might be TRBD1 (5 bases). In germline, CDR1 is MNHEY, CDR2 SVGAGI. CDR3 length: 15 residues. Between the trimmed V and J ends, which lost 5 bases and 1 base, there was a span of 12 bases. CDR3 in amino acids: CASSSRDGSNQPQHF. The CDR3 nucleotides are TGTGCCAGCAGTAGCAGGGATGGGAGCAATCAGCCCCAGCATTTT.

This clone was counted between two and nine times. The chain is built from TRBV27 and TRBJ1-1; 9 positions match TRBD1. The CDR3 extends over 13 amino acids. CDR1 is MNHEY and CDR2 is SMNVEV in the germline V gene (reference sequence). With V trimmed by 6 bases and J by 5 bases, 4 bases remained unmatched. CDR3 in DNA: TGTGCCAGCAGACGACAGGGGGATACTGAAGCTTTCTTT. Translation gives CASRRQGDTEAFF.

The chain combines TRBV5-1 with TRBJ1-2; tentatively, D is TRBD1 (5 bases). V was clipped by 4 bases and J by 4 bases, with 8 bases between them. From germline, CDR1 is SGHRS and CDR2 YFSETQ. This CDR3 contains 12 residues. CDR3: CASSPDSYGYTF. DNA of the CDR3: TGCGCCAGCAGCCCCGACAGCTATGGCTACACCTTC.

This sequence joins TRBV10-3 and TRBJ1-4; D call uncertain. The CDR3 covers 13 residues. V lost 8 bases and J 0 bases, leaving 7 bases between the germline ends. CDR1 is ENHRY and CDR2 is SYGVKD in the germline V gene. The CDR3 DNA sequence: TGTGCCATCGGAGGATCAACTAATGAAAAACTGTTTTTT. Translating gives CAIGGSTNEKLFF.

This rearrangement joins TRBV19 to TRBJ1-2, with D maybe TRBD1 (5 bases). V lost 1 base to trimming and J lost 4 bases, with 13 bases between them. The germline V gene has CDR1 LNHDA and CDR2 SQIVND (reference sequence). The CDR3 is made up of 15 amino acids. The CDR3 loop is CASSIVAGITYGYTF. CDR3 bases: TGTGCCAGTAGTATAGTGGCAGGGATTACCTATGGCTACACCTTC. Together with reference TRBV19 and TRBJ1-2, the CDR3 gives the full variable domain: DGGITQSPKYLFRKEGQNVTLSCEQNLNHDAMYWYRQDPGQGLRLIYYSQIVNDFQKGDIAEGYSVSREKKESFPLTVTSAQKNPTAFYLCASSIVAGITYGYTFGSGTRLTVV.

This chain joins TRBV6-5 and TRBJ1-2, with D unclear. Trimming pared 1 base from V and 5 bases from J, leaving 8 bases between. The CDR3 runs to 13 residues. The germline V gene encodes CDR1 MNHEY and CDR2 SVGAGI. The CDR3 region is CASSYFFQYGYTF. Here the CDR3 DNA reads TGTGCCAGCAGTTACTTTTTCCAGTATGGCTACACCTTC.

In its sample, this clone was seen once. The V and J genes are TRBV27 and TRBJ2-7, with D perhaps matching TRBD1 (5 bases). There are 15 residues in the CDR3. Germline V gives CDR1 MNHEY, CDR2 SMNVEV (reference sequence). Trimming removed 2 bases at V and 2 bases at J, with 13 bases between. CDR3 sequence reads: CASSLHWQGTYEQYF. For the CDR3, the DNA is TGTGCCAGCAGTTTACATTGGCAGGGCACCTACGAGCAGTACTTC.

The V call is TRBV3-1 (or the pseudogene TRBV3-2), the J call TRBJ2-5; 7 bases map to TRBD1. Germline values: CDR1 LGHDT, CDR2 YNNKEL (reference sequence). J was trimmed by 5 bases and V by 2 bases; bases with no gene match: 8. The CDR3 sequence is 15 residues long. The CDR3 loop is CASSQTGDGWETQYF. Here the CDR3 DNA reads TGTGCCAGCAGCCAAACAGGGGACGGATGGGAGACCCAGTACTTC.

This chain joins TRBV25-1 and TRBJ1-6; tentative D call: TRBD1 (5 bases). V gave up 6 bases and J gave up 14 bases, with 17 bases separating them. In germline, CDR1 is MGHDK, CDR2 SYGVNS. The CDR3 is 13 residues long. As DNA, the CDR3 is TGTGCCAGCAGATATGTCCAGGGAGGGACCCTCCACTTT. This gives the protein CASRYVQGGTLHF.

This clone was detected a few times. The DNA is left out, because the CDR3 cannot be placed on it with certainty; the CDR3 is given as TCRdb lists it. The genes are TRBV28 and TRBJ1-1. The CDR3 spans 14 residues, counting both ends. CDR1 is MDHEN, CDR2 SYDVKM, per germline. The CDR3: CASSSSGGGTEAFF.

The chain employs TRBV14 and TRBJ2-1, with 8 bases lining up with TRBD1. Losses at the gene ends were 5 bases for V and 9 bases for J; bases not matched to a gene: 3. The CDR3 spans 12 residues. Germline V gives CDR1 SGHDN, CDR2 FVKESK. The chain's CDR3 is CASSSDRVEQFF. The CDR3 nucleotides are TGTGCCAGCAGCTCGGACAGGGTTGAGCAGTTCTTC.

The chain combines TRBV7-9 with TRBJ2-7, with D possibly TRBD1 on 6 matching bases. The V end lost 5 bases, the J end lost 1 base, and 18 bases lay between the germline ends. Germline V gene lookup returns CDR1 SEHNR and CDR2 FQNEAQ (reference sequence). The CDR3 sequence is 16 residues long. CDR3 bases: TGTGCCAGCAGCCGAAACCTCGGGACAAATTCCTACGAGCAGTACTTC. Translating it yields CASSRNLGTNSYEQYF.

The J gene is TRBJ2-2, the V gene TRBV19; D is undetermined. The CDR3 totals 13 residues. Trimming removed 3 bases at V and 6 bases at J, with 8 bases between. The V gene's germline CDR1 is LNHDA and CDR2 SQIVND (reference sequence). The CDR3 sequence is CASSILAPGELFF. The CDR3 DNA reads as TGTGCCAGTAGTATCCTCGCGCCCGGGGAGCTGTTTTTT. Variable domain in full (rest from reference TRBV19 and TRBJ2-2): DGGITQSPKYLFRKEGQNVTLSCEQNLNHDAMYWYRQDPGQGLRLIYYSQIVNDFQKGDIAEGYSVSREKKESFPLTVTSAQKNPTAFYLCASSILAPGELFFGEGSRLTVL.

The chain joins TRBV13 to TRBJ2-2; no clear D. CDR3 length equals 11 residues. Germline V gene data show CDR1 as PRHDT and CDR2 as FYEKMQ (reference sequence). V was shortened by 1 base and J by 8 bases, with 2 bases between the two germline ends. The CDR3, as DNA: TGTGCCAGCAGCTTAGCTGGGGAGCTGTTTTTT. Its protein is CASSLAGELFF.

Here the CDR3 DNA reads TGTGCCAGCAGTTACGGGCTAGCGGGAGCTGAGGGGACCCAGTACTTC. Its translation: CASSYGLAGAEGTQYF. The rearrangement links TRBV6-5 to TRBJ2-5, with 10 bases fitting TRBD2. J gave up 7 bases and V 2 bases, and 10 bases lay outside the gene matches. Germline V CDR1 and CDR2: MNHEY, SVGAGI. CDR3 length equals 16 residues.

J is TRBJ1-2 and V is TRBV6-5; 7 bases are a match to TRBD1. Germline V CDR1 and CDR2: MNHEY, SVGAGI. The CDR3 has 15 residues. J lost 6 bases, V lost 0 bases, and 7 bases had no gene match. CDR3 in DNA: TGTGCCAGCAGTTACTCGGCCGGGACAGCCGATGGCTACACCTTC. Translating gives CASSYSAGTADGYTF.

V usage is TRBV27 and J usage is TRBJ2-2; TRBD1 matches at 8 bases. Trimming removed 4 bases from V and 6 bases from J; junction bases left unmatched: 7. The CDR3 has 15 residues. The germline V gene encodes CDR1 MNHEY and CDR2 SMNVEV (reference sequence). In DNA form, the CDR3 reads TGTGCCAGCAGTTCCCCTGGACAGGGTGCCGGGGAGCTGTTTTTT. As protein: CASSSPGQGAGELFF.

V usage is TRBV15 and J usage is TRBJ1-5; weak D call: TRBD1 (5 bases). Germline loops: CDR1 LNHNV, CDR2 YYDKDF (reference sequence). V was clipped by 0 bases and J by 2 bases, with 11 bases between them. The CDR3 spans 16 residues. The CDR3 bases are TGTGCCACCAGCAGAGACGGGACGGGAGGCAATCAGCCCCAGCATTTT. Its protein product is CATSRDGTGGNQPQHF.

V is TRBV11-1 and J is TRBJ2-2; 7 bases map to TRBD2. The germline CDR1 and CDR2 sequences are SGHAT and FQDESV (reference sequence). The CDR3 has 16 amino acids. V shed 5 bases, J shed 5 bases, and the junction held 11 bases outside the gene matches. Here the CDR3 DNA reads TGTGCCAGCAGCCGTGGCCTAGCGGCCGGGACCGGGGAGCTGTTTTTT. This sequence encodes CASSRGLAAGTGELFF.

This clone has only one observation. The V gene is TRBV6-6, the J gene TRBJ1-2; D not certain. Germline values: CDR1 MNHNY, CDR2 SVGAGI (reference sequence). V lost 10 bases and J lost 8, with 14 bases in between. CDR3 length: 11 amino acids. The CDR3 loop is CATLRGKGYTF. CDR3 sequence (DNA): TGTGCCACCCTTAGAGGGAAGGGCTACACCTTC.

In this sample, this clone turned up once. The chain joins TRBV4-1 to TRBJ2-2; 7 nucleotides match TRBD1. CDR1 is MGHRA, CDR2 YSYEKL, per germline. With V trimmed by 1 base and J by 7 bases, 6 bases remained unmatched. The CDR3 totals 15 residues. The CDR3 coding sequence is TGCGCCAGCAGCCAAGTACCACAGGGGATCGGGGAGCTGTTTTTT. Translating it yields CASSQVPQGIGELFF.

This sequence joins TRBV3-1 (or the pseudogene TRBV3-2) and TRBJ2-3; TRBD2 matches at 12 bases. Trimming removed 5 bases from V and 2 bases from J; junction bases left unmatched: 11. The CDR3 spans 18 residues. From germline, CDR1 is LGHDT and CDR2 YNNKEL (reference sequence). This CDR3 reads CASSAHGTSGQTTDTQYF. In nucleotides, the CDR3 is TGTGCCAGCAGCGCACATGGGACTAGCGGGCAAACCACAGATACGCAGTATTTT.

The gene calls are TRBV24-1 and TRBJ2-2; possible D gene TRBD2, 6 bases. This CDR3 comprises 19 residues. The germline CDR1 and CDR2 sequences are KGHDR and SFDVKD. V lost 7 bases, J lost 0 bases, and 23 bases lay in between. CDR3 sequence reads: CATSQTGAPLFANTGELFF. In DNA, the CDR3 is TGTGCCACCAGCCAAACGGGAGCTCCCTTGTTCGCGAACACCGGGGAGCTGTTTTTT.

This chain joins TRBV19 and TRBJ1-4; perhaps TRBD1 as D (5 bases). The CDR3 is made up of 13 amino acids. The germline gives CDR1 LNHDA, CDR2 SQIVND (reference sequence). V was shortened by 8 bases and J by 7 bases, with 14 bases between the two germline ends. CDR3 sequence: CASSRGGGEKLFF. The CDR3 DNA sequence: TGTGCCAGTTCCCGTGGGGGAGGTGAAAAACTGTTTTTT.

V usage is TRBV7-9 and J usage is TRBJ1-1; tentatively, D is TRBD1 (5 bases). This CDR3 comprises 13 residues. Germline V gene lookup returns CDR1 SEHNR and CDR2 FQNEAQ (reference sequence). V lost 5 bases and J 0 bases, leaving 7 bases between the germline ends. DNA for the CDR3: TGTGCCAGCAGCGACAGCCTGAACACTGAAGCTTTCTTT. It specifies CASSDSLNTEAFF.